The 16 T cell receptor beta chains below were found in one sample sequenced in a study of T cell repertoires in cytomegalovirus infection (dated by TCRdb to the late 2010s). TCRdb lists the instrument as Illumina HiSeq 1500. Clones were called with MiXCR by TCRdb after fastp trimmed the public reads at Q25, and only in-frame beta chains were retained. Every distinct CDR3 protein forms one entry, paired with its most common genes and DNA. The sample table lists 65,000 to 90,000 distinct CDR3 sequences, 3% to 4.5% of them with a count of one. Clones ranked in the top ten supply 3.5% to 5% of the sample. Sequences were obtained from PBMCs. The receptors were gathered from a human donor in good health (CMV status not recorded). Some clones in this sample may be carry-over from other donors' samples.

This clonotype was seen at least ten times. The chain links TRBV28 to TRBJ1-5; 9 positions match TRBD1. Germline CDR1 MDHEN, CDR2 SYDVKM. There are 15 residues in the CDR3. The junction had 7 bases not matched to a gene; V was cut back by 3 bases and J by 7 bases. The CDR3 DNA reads TGTGCCAGCAGTTTGGGACAGGGCTTTCGACAGCCCCAGCATTTT. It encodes CASSLGQGFRQPQHF.

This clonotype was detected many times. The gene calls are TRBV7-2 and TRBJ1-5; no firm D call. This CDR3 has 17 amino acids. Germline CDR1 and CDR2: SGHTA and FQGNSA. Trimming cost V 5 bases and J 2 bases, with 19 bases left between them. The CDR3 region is CASSPPLEFGGNQPQHF. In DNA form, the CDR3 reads TGTGCCAGCAGCCCCCCCCTGGAATTTGGAGGCAATCAGCCCCAGCATTTT. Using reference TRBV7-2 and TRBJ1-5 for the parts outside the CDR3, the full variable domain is GAGVSQSPSNKVTEKGKDVELRCDPISGHTALYWYRQSLGQGLEFLIYFQGNSAPDKSGLPSDRFSAERTGGSVSTLTIQRTQQEDSAVYLCASSPPLEFGGNQPQHFGDGTRLSIL.

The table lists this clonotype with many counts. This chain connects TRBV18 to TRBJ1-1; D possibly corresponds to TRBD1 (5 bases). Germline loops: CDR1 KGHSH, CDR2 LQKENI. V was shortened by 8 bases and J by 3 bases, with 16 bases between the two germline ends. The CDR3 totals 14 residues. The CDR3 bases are TGTGCCAGCCTCCGAAACGGGGCCGACACTGAAGCTTTCTTT. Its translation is CASLRNGADTEAFF.

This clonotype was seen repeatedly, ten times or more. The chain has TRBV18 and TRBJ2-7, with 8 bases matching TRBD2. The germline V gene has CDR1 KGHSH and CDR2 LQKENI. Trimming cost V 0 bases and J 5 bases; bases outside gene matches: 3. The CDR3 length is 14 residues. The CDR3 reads CASSPPSGGHEQYF. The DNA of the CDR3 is TGTGCCAGCTCACCACCCAGCGGGGGCCACGAGCAGTACTTC.

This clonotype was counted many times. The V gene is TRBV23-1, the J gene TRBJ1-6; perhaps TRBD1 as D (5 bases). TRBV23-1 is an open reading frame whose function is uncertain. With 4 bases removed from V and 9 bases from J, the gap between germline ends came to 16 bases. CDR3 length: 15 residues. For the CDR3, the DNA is TGCGCCAGCAGTCCTTACGCAGGGAAGGGTTCACCCCTCCACTTT. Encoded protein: CASSPYAGKGSPLHF.

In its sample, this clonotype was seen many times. The CDR3 nucleotides read TGTGCCAGCAGCCGACCGACAGGGGCGAACACCGGGGAGCTGTTTTTT. It specifies CASSRPTGANTGELFF. The J gene is TRBJ2-2, the V gene TRBV5-6, with TRBD1 matching 8 bases. V trimming: 4 bases; J trimming: 0 bases; junction bases outside the gene matches: 5. The CDR3 is made up of 16 amino acids. Germline CDR1 SGHDT, CDR2 YYEEEE.

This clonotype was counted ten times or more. The CDR3 here is CASSFTSQETQYF. In DNA form, the CDR3 reads TGTGCCAGCAGTTTCACCTCCCAAGAGACCCAGTACTTC. V is TRBV27 and J is TRBJ2-5; D is unresolved. The germline gives CDR1 MNHEY, CDR2 SMNVEV (reference sequence). The CDR3 covers 13 residues. V lost 3 bases and J 1 base, leaving 6 bases between the germline ends.

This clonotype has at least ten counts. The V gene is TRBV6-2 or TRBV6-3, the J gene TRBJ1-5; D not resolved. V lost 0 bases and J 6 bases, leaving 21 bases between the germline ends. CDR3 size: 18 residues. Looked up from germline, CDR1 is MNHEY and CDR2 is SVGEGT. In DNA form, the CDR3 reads TGTGCCAGCAGTTACTCGAGATCCCACATCGGGTGGAGTCAGCCCCAGCATTTT. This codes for CASSYSRSHIGWSQPQHF.

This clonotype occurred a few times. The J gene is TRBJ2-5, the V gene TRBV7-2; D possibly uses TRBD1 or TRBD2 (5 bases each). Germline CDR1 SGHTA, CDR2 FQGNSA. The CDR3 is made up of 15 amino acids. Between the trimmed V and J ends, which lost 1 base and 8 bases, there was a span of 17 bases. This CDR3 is CASSLDRDPHATQYF. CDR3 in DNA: TGTGCCAGCAGCTTAGACCGGGACCCCCATGCTACCCAGTACTTC.

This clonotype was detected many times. The CDR3 DNA sequence: TGTGCCAGCAGTTATGGGACAGGGGGCACAGATACGCAGTATTTT. The encoded protein is CASSYGTGGTDTQYF. The chain joins TRBV6-5 to TRBJ2-3; TRBD1 aligns across 10 bases. J was trimmed by 1 base and V by 3 bases; bases with no gene match: 1. This CDR3 is 15 amino acids long. Germline lookup yields CDR1 MNHEY and CDR2 SVGAGI.

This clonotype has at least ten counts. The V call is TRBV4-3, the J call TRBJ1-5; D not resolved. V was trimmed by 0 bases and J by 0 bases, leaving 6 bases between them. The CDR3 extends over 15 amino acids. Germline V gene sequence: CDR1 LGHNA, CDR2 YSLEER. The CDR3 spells CASSQETASNQPQHF. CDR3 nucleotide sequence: TGCGCCAGCAGCCAAGAAACGGCTAGCAATCAGCCCCAGCATTTT.

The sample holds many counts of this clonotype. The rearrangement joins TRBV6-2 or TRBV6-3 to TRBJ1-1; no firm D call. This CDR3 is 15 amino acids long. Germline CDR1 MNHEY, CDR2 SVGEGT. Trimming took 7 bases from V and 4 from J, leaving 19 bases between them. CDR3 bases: TGTGCCAGCACCTACGGCAACCCCATGGGCACTGAAGCTTTCTTT. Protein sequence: CASTYGNPMGTEAFF.

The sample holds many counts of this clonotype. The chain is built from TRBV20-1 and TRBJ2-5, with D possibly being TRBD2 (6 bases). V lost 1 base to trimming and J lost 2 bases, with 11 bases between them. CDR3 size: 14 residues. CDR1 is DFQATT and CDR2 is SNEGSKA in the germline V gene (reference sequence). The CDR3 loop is CSARARDSQETQYF. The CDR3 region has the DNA TGCAGTGCTAGAGCCCGGGACTCTCAAGAGACCCAGTACTTC.

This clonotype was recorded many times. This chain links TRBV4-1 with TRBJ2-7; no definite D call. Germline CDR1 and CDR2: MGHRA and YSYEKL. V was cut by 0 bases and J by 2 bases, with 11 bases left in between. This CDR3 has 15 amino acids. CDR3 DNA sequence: TGCGCCAGCAGCCAAGAATTAGGGTTTCCCTACGAGCAGTACTTC. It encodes CASSQELGFPYEQYF.

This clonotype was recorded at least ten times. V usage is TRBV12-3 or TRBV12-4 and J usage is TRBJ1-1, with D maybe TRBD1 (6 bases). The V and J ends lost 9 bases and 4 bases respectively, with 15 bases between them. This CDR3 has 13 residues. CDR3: CASQLGTPTEAFF. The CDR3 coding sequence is TGTGCCAGTCAGTTAGGGACACCCACTGAAGCTTTCTTT.

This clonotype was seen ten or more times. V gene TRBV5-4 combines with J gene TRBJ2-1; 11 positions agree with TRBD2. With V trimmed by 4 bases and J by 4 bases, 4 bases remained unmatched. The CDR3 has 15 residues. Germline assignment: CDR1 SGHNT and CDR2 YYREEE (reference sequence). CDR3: CASSTTSGTYNEQFF. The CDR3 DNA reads TGTGCCAGCAGCACGACTAGCGGGACGTACAATGAGCAGTTCTTC.